The 5 T cell receptor beta chains in this list originate from one sample, sequenced in a study of graft-versus-host responses after intestinal transplantation. No antigen has been identified for these receptors. Assay used: immunoSEQ multiplex PCR; TCRdb lists only in-frame clones, some missing. This sample has roughly 70,000 clones, with approximately 80% found just once. This material consisted of unstimulated CD4+ T cells sorted from spleen or lymph node cells, taken before transplant. Receptors originate from a human donor who was the organ donor for an intestinal transplant.

This chain joins TRBV28 and TRBJ1-2; perhaps TRBD1 as D (5 bases). Trimming took 3 bases from V and 8 from J, leaving 16 bases between them. The CDR3 loop spans 14 amino acids. CDR1 and CDR2 from the germline V gene are MDHEN and SYDVKM. CDR3 protein: CASSFGPGGWGYTF. As DNA, the CDR3 is TGTGCCAGCAGTTTTGGCCCGGGGGGATGGGGCTACACCTTC.

The chain couples TRBV6-4 to TRBJ2-3; 9 positions match TRBD2. Germline V gene sequence: CDR1 MRHNA, CDR2 SNTAGT. The junction had 7 bases not matched to a gene; V was cut back by 3 bases and J by 6 bases. This CDR3 region has 15 residues. The CDR3 coding sequence is TGTGCCAGCAGTGAGGTGGCGGGGGGGCGTGATACGCAGTATTTT. Translated: CASSEVAGGRDTQYF.

The chain carries TRBV19 and TRBJ1-2; the match to TRBD1 covers 10 bases. Trimming took 5 bases from V and 4 from J; bases not matched to a gene: 7. Germline CDR1 reads LNHDA; CDR2 reads SQIVND (reference sequence). The CDR3 is 15 residues long. The CDR3 protein is CASSAPGQGVYGYTF. In DNA form, the CDR3 reads TGTGCCAGTAGTGCCCCCGGACAGGGGGTCTATGGCTACACCTTC.

The table lists this clone with a few counts. The V gene is TRBV6-5, the J gene TRBJ1-5; no reliable D call. Germline loops: CDR1 MNHEY, CDR2 SVGAGI. The CDR3 contains 13 residues. Trimming removed 2 bases from V and 1 base from J, with 3 bases in between. DNA of the CDR3: TGTGCCAGCAGTTACGGCAGCAATCAGCCCCAGCATTTT. Protein sequence: CASSYGSNQPQHF.

This sequence joins TRBV6-5 and TRBJ2-7; D is unclear. The CDR3 length is 10 residues. Germline CDR1 MNHEY, CDR2 SVGAGI. Trimming shortened V by 10 bases and J by 3 bases, and 7 bases separated the two germline ends. The CDR3 protein is CAKTHYEQYV. The CDR3 DNA is TGTGCCAAAACTCACTACGAGCAGTACGTC.